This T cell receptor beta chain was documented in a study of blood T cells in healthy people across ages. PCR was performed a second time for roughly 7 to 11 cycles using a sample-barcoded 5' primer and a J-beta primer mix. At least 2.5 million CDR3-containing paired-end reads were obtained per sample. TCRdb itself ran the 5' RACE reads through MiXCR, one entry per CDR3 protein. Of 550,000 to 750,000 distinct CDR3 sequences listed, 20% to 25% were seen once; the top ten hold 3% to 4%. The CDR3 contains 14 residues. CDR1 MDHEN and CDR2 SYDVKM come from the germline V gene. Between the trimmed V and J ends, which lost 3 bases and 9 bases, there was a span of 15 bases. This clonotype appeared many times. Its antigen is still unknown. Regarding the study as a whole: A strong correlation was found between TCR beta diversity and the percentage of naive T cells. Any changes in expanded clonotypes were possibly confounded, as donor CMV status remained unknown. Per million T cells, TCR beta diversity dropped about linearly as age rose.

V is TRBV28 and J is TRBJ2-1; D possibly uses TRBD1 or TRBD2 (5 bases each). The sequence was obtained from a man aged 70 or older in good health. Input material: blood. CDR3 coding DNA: TGTGCCAGCAGTTTCGGGGCCCCGAGCATTGAGCAGTTCTTC. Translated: CASSFGAPSIEQFF.